The clone carrying this TCR beta chain appeared once. Its specificity is unknown. This specimen comes from a study of blood T cells in healthy people across ages. General study findings and limits: The unsorted PBMCs prevented any conclusive comparison of naive versus antigen-experienced cells.

PCR was performed a second time for roughly 7 to 12 cycles using a sample-barcoded 5' primer and a J-beta primer mix. A 12-random-nucleotide template-switch adaptor tagged each cDNA molecule. Every sample returned 2.5 million or more CDR3-containing paired-end reads. In TCRdb, the 5' RACE reads were re-called with MiXCR into one record per CDR3 protein. Here the sample spans 1,500,000 or so distinct CDR3 sequences, approximately 59% being singletons. Investigators took approximately 9.4 milliliters of peripheral blood from every donor. The sequenced sample was blood. The source is a young man in good health.

CDR3: CASTRTGIRETQYF. Written as DNA, the CDR3 is TGTGCCAGCACCCGAACGGGAATCCGAGAGACCCAGTACTTC. The chain carries TRBV13 and TRBJ2-7; a possible D gene is TRBD2 (5 bases). The J call may be incorrect, as the DNA end agrees better with TRBJ2-5. This CDR3 is built from 14 residues. Germline V gene sequence: CDR1 PRHDT, CDR2 FYEKMQ (reference sequence).